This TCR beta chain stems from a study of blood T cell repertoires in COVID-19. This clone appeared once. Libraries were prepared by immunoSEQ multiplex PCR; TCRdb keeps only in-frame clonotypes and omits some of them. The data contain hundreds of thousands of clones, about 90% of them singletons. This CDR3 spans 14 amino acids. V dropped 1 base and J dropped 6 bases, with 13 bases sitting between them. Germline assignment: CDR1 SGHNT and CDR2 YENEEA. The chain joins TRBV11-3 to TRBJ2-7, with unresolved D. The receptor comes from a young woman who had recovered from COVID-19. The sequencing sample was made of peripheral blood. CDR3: CASSLASVASEQYF. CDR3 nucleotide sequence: TGTGCCAGCAGCTTAGCCTCAGTAGCTTCCGAGCAGTACTTC.